What follows are 30 T cell receptor beta chains derived from one specimen sequenced in a study of blood T cells in healthy people across ages. Next came a second PCR, run for roughly 6 to 11 cycles, which used a sample-barcoded 5' primer along with a J-beta primer mix. TCRdb re-derived calls from the 5' RACE reads in MiXCR, one entry per CDR3 protein. The sample lists 600,000 to 1,000,000 distinct CDR3 sequences; 58% were seen once. The sequenced sample was blood. The receptor set was obtained from a young man in good health.

The V gene is TRBV28, the J gene TRBJ2-5; D is perhaps TRBD2 (5 bases). Between the trimmed V and J ends, which lost 2 bases and 3 bases, there was a span of 7 bases. The V gene's germline CDR1 is MDHEN and CDR2 SYDVKM. This CDR3 comprises 13 residues. DNA for the CDR3: TGTGCCAGCAGTTTAGAGGGAGAAGAGACCCAGTACTTC. Protein sequence: CASSLEGEETQYF.

This sequence joins TRBV12-3 or TRBV12-4 and TRBJ1-2, with TRBD1 matching 8 bases. Trimming removed 6 bases from V and 4 bases from J; junction bases left unmatched: 4. CDR3 length equals 13 residues. CDR3 region: CASRLTGVYGYTF. CDR3 in DNA: TGTGCCAGCAGACTGACAGGGGTCTATGGCTACACCTTC.

The genes are TRBV18 and TRBJ2-3; TRBD2 matches at 7 bases. The V gene's germline CDR1 is KGHSH and CDR2 LQKENI. The CDR3 runs 18 residues. With V trimmed by 3 bases and J by 2 bases, 14 bases remained unmatched. The CDR3 loop is CASSPFSRGYPDTDTQYF. The DNA for the CDR3 is TGTGCCAGCTCACCTTTCTCGCGGGGGTACCCTGACACAGATACGCAGTATTTT.

This chain links TRBV5-1 with TRBJ2-1; 8 bases align to TRBD2. The V gene's germline CDR1 is SGHRS and CDR2 YFSETQ. V dropped 4 bases and J dropped 9; count of bases not matched to a gene: 12. The CDR3 extends over 15 amino acids. The CDR3 DNA follows: TGCGCCAGCAGCCCACCGGGACTAGGGGCCCGTGAGCAGTTCTTC. Translation: CASSPPGLGAREQFF.

This clonotype was counted between two and nine times. J is TRBJ2-5 and V is TRBV12-3 or TRBV12-4, with D perhaps TRBD2 (6 bases). CDR3 length: 14 amino acids. Trimming removed 5 bases at V and 2 bases at J, with 12 bases between. As DNA, the CDR3 is TGTGCCAGCAGTACTCTAGCGACACAAGAGACCCAGTACTTC. This translates into CASSTLATQETQYF.

This clonotype came up once. The gene calls are TRBV6-6 and TRBJ1-2, with 7 bases that match TRBD1. The germline gives CDR1 MNHNY, CDR2 SVGAGI (reference sequence). Trimming at V came to 6 bases and at J to 2 bases, leaving 12 bases not matched to a gene. The CDR3 extends over 16 amino acids. DNA for the CDR3: TGTGCCAGCAGCAACGGAGAGGGCAGGGGGAACTATGGCTACACCTTC. Its translation is CASSNGEGRGNYGYTF.

The rearrangement uses TRBV12-3 or TRBV12-4 and TRBJ1-5, with 8 bases identical to TRBD1. The J segment lost 4 bases and the V segment lost 5 bases, leaving 7 bases of the junction unmatched. CDR3 length: 15 residues. The CDR3: CASSLDRAGNQPQHF. The CDR3 bases are TGTGCCAGCAGTCTGGACAGGGCTGGGAATCAGCCCCAGCATTTT.

This chain links TRBV5-1 with TRBJ2-1; 7 bases match TRBD1. The CDR3 runs 15 residues. Germline CDR1 SGHRS, CDR2 YFSETQ. J gave up 9 bases and V 3 bases, and 12 bases lay outside the gene matches. CDR3 loop: CASSSDRAVVSEQFF. The DNA of the CDR3 is TGCGCCAGCAGCTCTGACAGGGCGGTGGTTAGTGAGCAGTTCTTC.

The chain links TRBV27 to TRBJ2-7, with D tentatively TRBD1 (6 bases). The CDR3 contains 16 residues. V was trimmed by 4 bases and J by 6 bases, leaving 22 bases between them. Germline V lookup: CDR1 MNHEY, CDR2 SMNVEV (reference sequence). CDR3 protein: CASSSHSDSPMGEQYF. CDR3 DNA sequence: TGTGCCAGCAGTTCCCACTCGGACAGCCCAATGGGCGAGCAGTACTTC.

The genes are TRBV7-2 and TRBJ2-3, with D possibly TRBD1 on 6 matching bases. CDR3 size: 15 residues. Germline V lookup: CDR1 SGHTA, CDR2 FQGNSA. V was clipped by 2 bases and J by 1 base, with 10 bases between them. CDR3 sequence: CASSLQGHRTDTQYF. CDR3 DNA sequence: TGTGCCAGCAGCTTACAGGGGCACCGCACAGATACGCAGTATTTT. The complete variable domain, with remaining parts taken from reference TRBV7-2 and TRBJ2-3, reads GAGVSQSPSNKVTEKGKDVELRCDPISGHTALYWYRQSLGQGLEFLIYFQGNSAPDKSGLPSDRFSAERTGGSVSTLTIQRTQQEDSAVYLCASSLQGHRTDTQYFGPGTRLTVL.

This chain joins TRBV20-1 and TRBJ2-6, with D possibly being TRBD1 (9 bases). CDR3 length: 21 residues. CDR1 and CDR2 from the germline V gene are DFQATT and SNEGSKA (reference sequence). Trimming removed 3 bases at V and 1 base at J, with 28 bases between. Here the CDR3 DNA reads TGCAGTGCTAGGTCGGGAGGGGGACAGGGTCATTCGAGGTCTGGGGCCAACGTCCTGACTTTC. It yields the protein CSARSGGGQGHSRSGANVLTF.

V and J are TRBV12-3 or TRBV12-4 and TRBJ2-5; TRBD2 agrees at 8 bases. The CDR3 length is 14 residues. The V gene end was trimmed by 6 bases and the J gene end by 3 bases; junction bases not matched to a gene: 6. This CDR3 is CASRVAGPKETQYF. In DNA form, the CDR3 reads TGTGCCAGCAGGGTAGCGGGACCTAAAGAGACCCAGTACTTC.

This clonotype was counted once. The chain couples TRBV20-1 to TRBJ2-3, with TRBD2 matching 8 bases. The CDR3 extends over 18 amino acids. The germline V gene encodes CDR1 DFQATT and CDR2 SNEGSKA (reference sequence). J was trimmed by 0 bases and V by 0 bases; bases with no gene match: 11. The CDR3 here is CSARDPRARGGSTDTQYF. The CDR3 DNA sequence: TGCAGTGCTAGAGATCCCAGGGCTCGCGGGGGGAGCACAGATACGCAGTATTTT.

This chain joins TRBV3-1 and TRBJ2-1; the D is unclear. CDR1 LGHDT and CDR2 YNNKEL come from the germline V gene (reference sequence). Between the trimmed V and J ends, which lost 0 bases and 7 bases, there was a span of 10 bases. The CDR3 runs 14 residues. The CDR3 bases are TGTGCCAGCAGCCAAGAATCTAGGGCGAATGAGCAGTTCTTC. As protein: CASSQESRANEQFF.

The J gene is TRBJ2-5, the V gene TRBV12-3 or TRBV12-4; D is perhaps TRBD1 (5 bases). Trimming cost V 2 bases and J 2 bases, with 15 bases left between them. This CDR3 region has 16 residues. CDR3 protein: CASSLLWGPAQETQYF. The DNA of the CDR3 is TGTGCCAGCAGTTTATTATGGGGCCCCGCACAAGAGACCCAGTACTTC.

This clonotype was picked up a small number of times. The chain has TRBV6-2 or TRBV6-3 and TRBJ2-7; D unresolved. CDR3 length: 15 amino acids. From germline, CDR1 is MNHEY and CDR2 SVGEGT. Between the trimmed V and J ends, which lost 5 bases and 0 bases, there was a span of 14 bases. The CDR3 region has the DNA TGTGCCAGCAGTCCCACTCGACCAATCTCCTACGAGCAGTACTTC. This codes for CASSPTRPISYEQYF.

The chain is built from TRBV7-2 and TRBJ2-5; 10 bases match TRBD2. Germline V CDR1 and CDR2: SGHTA, FQGNSA. The CDR3 extends over 16 amino acids. The ends lost 5 bases at V and 4 bases at J; junction bases unmatched: 10. The CDR3 DNA follows: TGTGCCAGCAGCGCCCTAGCGGGGGCATCCGGAGAGACCCAGTACTTC. Its protein is CASSALAGASGETQYF.

J is TRBJ2-7 and V is TRBV10-3, with TRBD1 matching 8 bases. CDR1 ENHRY and CDR2 SYGVKD come from the germline V gene. The CDR3 extends over 15 amino acids. J gave up 2 bases and V 7 bases, and 10 bases lay outside the gene matches. CDR3 coding DNA: TGTGCCATCAAACCTACAGGGGGGACAGCCTACGAGCAGTACTTC. This encodes CAIKPTGGTAYEQYF.

The genes are TRBV20-1 and TRBJ1-2, with no clear D. The germline V gene has CDR1 DFQATT and CDR2 SNEGSKA (reference sequence). The germline V and J ends were trimmed by 0 bases and 3 bases, with 11 bases remaining between them. CDR3 size: 14 residues. The CDR3 nucleotides are TGCAGTGCTAGAGAAACGGCTGGCGACTATGGCTACACCTTC. Translation gives CSARETAGDYGYTF.

The chain recombines TRBV12-5 with TRBJ2-1, with unresolved D. This CDR3 region has 11 residues. Germline V gene lookup returns CDR1 LGHNT and CDR2 FRNRAP. Trimming cost V 7 bases and J 4 bases, with 5 bases left between them. CDR3: CASVGYNEQFF. CDR3 bases: TGTGCTAGTGTTGGGTACAATGAGCAGTTCTTC. Full variable domain (missing parts from reference TRBV12-5 and TRBJ2-1): DARVTQTPRHKVTEMGQEVTMRCQPILGHNTVFWYRQTMMQGLELLAYFRNRAPLDDSGMPKDRFSAEMPDATLATLKIQPSEPRDSAVYFCASVGYNEQFFGPGTRLTVL.

The genes are TRBV20-1 and TRBJ2-7; D is perhaps TRBD2 (6 bases). V was pared by 5 bases and J by 0 bases, with 11 bases between. The CDR3 contains 13 residues. Germline CDR1 and CDR2: DFQATT and SNEGSKA (reference sequence). This chain's CDR3 is CSALGGNSYEQYF. CDR3 in DNA: TGCAGTGCTTTAGGCGGGAACTCCTACGAGCAGTACTTC.

This clonotype was observed a handful of times. This chain joins TRBV25-1 and TRBJ2-7; possibly TRBD2 for D (6 bases). The germline V gene has CDR1 MGHDK and CDR2 SYGVNS. The CDR3 contains 12 residues. Trimming took off 5 bases at V and 5 bases at J, with 10 bases between the two ends. The CDR3 protein is CASSPPGDEQYF. In DNA form, the CDR3 reads TGTGCCAGCAGTCCGCCGGGGGACGAGCAGTACTTC.

Only a few counts were recorded for this clonotype. The chain employs TRBV12-3 or TRBV12-4 and TRBJ1-5; D may be TRBD1 (6 bases). The length of the CDR3 is 16 residues. Trimming pared 2 bases from V and 1 base from J, leaving 12 bases between. In nucleotides, the CDR3 is TGTGCCAGCAGTTTAAGGGGGGTTGGGAGCAATCAGCCCCAGCATTTT. Translation: CASSLRGVGSNQPQHF.

The chain recombines TRBV29-1 with TRBJ1-2; D gene ambiguous. Looked up from germline, CDR1 is SQVTM and CDR2 is ANQGSEA. The V and J ends lost 4 bases and 4 bases respectively, with 13 bases between them. The CDR3 is 13 residues long. For the CDR3, the DNA is TGCAGCGTTGGTCTCCAGGACTCCTATGGCTACACCTTC. It is translated as CSVGLQDSYGYTF.

The chain joins TRBV6-1 to TRBJ2-1; D is tentatively TRBD1 or TRBD2 (5 bases each). CDR1 is MNHNS, CDR2 SASEGT, per germline. This CDR3 region has 17 residues. Trimming took off 5 bases at V and 1 base at J, with 18 bases between the two ends. The CDR3, as DNA: TGTGCCAGCAGTCTCTCCGGGGACGCGGTTTCCTACAATGAGCAGTTCTTC. It specifies CASSLSGDAVSYNEQFF.

This clonotype was counted a few times. The chain recombines TRBV20-1 with TRBJ2-1, with 9 bases aligning to TRBD2. V dropped 2 bases and J dropped 5; count of bases not matched to a gene: 10. The CDR3 length is 16 residues. CDR1 is DFQATT, CDR2 SNEGSKA, per germline (reference sequence). Here the CDR3 reads CSARLASGVLDNEQFF. CDR3 nucleotides: TGCAGTGCTAGATTGGCTAGCGGGGTTCTGGACAATGAGCAGTTCTTC.

The rearrangement joins TRBV29-1 to TRBJ1-1; TRBD1 might be the D (5 bases). The germline gives CDR1 SQVTM, CDR2 ANQGSEA. The CDR3 runs to 13 residues. V was cut by 3 bases and J by 2 bases, with 10 bases left in between. In DNA, the CDR3 is TGCAGCGTTGACCAGGGCCTCAACACTGAAGCTTTCTTT. The encoded protein is CSVDQGLNTEAFF.

The chain uses TRBV28 and TRBJ2-1; 7 bases fit TRBD2. J lost 2 bases, V lost 5 bases, and 9 bases had no gene match. This CDR3 comprises 16 residues. Germline values: CDR1 MDHEN, CDR2 SYDVKM. CDR3 coding DNA: TGTGCCAGCAGTCCCCGGGACTACCAAGCCTACAATGAGCAGTTCTTC. As protein: CASSPRDYQAYNEQFF.

The chain combines TRBV20-1 with TRBJ2-1; D unclear. Germline CDR1 DFQATT, CDR2 SNEGSKA (reference sequence). Deletions cut 5 bases from V and 6 bases from J, with 11 bases between. This CDR3 has 12 residues. The CDR3 DNA follows: TGCAGTGCTCTTCCCGCCTCCAATGAGCAGTTCTTC. It codes for CSALPASNEQFF.

This clonotype was seen more than once but under ten times. The rearrangement uses TRBV20-1 and TRBJ1-2; TRBD1 might be the D (5 bases). The length of the CDR3 is 15 residues. Germline V gene lookup returns CDR1 DFQATT and CDR2 SNEGSKA (reference sequence). V lost 2 bases to trimming and J lost 6 bases, with 19 bases between them. This chain's CDR3 is CSARYEGREWDGYTF. CDR3 DNA sequence: TGCAGTGCTAGATATGAGGGCAGGGAATGGGATGGCTACACCTTC.